The present T cell receptor (beta chain) was sequenced within a study of OX40 agonist ivuxolimab in advanced cancers. Looking at the study overall: Having had anti-PD-1, anti-PD-L1 or anti-CTLA-4 therapy before was allowed, and roughly 40% had some.

The study, taken as a whole, reports: Among expanded peripheral T cells, antigen specificity went undetermined.

V gave up 5 bases and J gave up 4 bases, with 12 bases separating them. From germline, CDR1 is LNHDA and CDR2 SQIVND (reference sequence). This CDR3 spans 14 amino acids. A word on this clone: No antigen is known for it.

Assay used: immunoSEQ multiplex PCR; TCRdb lists only in-frame clones, some missing. The sample lists roughly 53,000 clones, more than 85% occurring once. No patient had autoimmune disease or received systemic immunosuppression. This sequence joins TRBV19 and TRBJ1-3, with a possible D match to TRBD1 (5 bases). The sequence came from an adult with an advanced solid tumor such as melanoma, head and neck, liver or kidney cancer. Sample: CD4+ or CD8+ T cells sorted from blood, taken in a trial of the OX40 agonist ivuxolimab. The CDR3: CASSPGAPGNTIYF. CDR3 nucleotide sequence: TGTGCCAGTAGTCCCGGGGCGCCCGGAAACACCATATATTTT.